Each of the 20 T cell receptor beta chains below was sequenced from the same sample in a study of TIL therapy for anti-PD-1-resistant metastatic lung cancer. This was the immunoSEQ v3 assay. The repertoire was sequenced with immunoSEQ multiplex PCR; TCRdb's copy has only in-frame clones and lacks some. Among 60,000 or so clones, around 63% were seen once, and the ten largest hold about 6.3%. The time point: pre-treatment sample, taken before nivolumab and TIL therapy. The sample was blood, taken at baseline. Receptors originate from a person aged 25 to 80 with non-small cell lung cancer.

This clone was seen only a few times. The chain carries TRBV6-5 and TRBJ2-7, with no clear D. This CDR3 spans 13 amino acids. Germline V gives CDR1 MNHEY, CDR2 SVGAGI. V lost 2 bases, J lost 4 bases, and 9 bases lay in between. The CDR3: CASSYDTSYEQYF. Written as DNA, the CDR3 is TGTGCCAGCAGTTACGACACTTCGTACGAGCAGTACTTC.

The chain couples TRBV11-3 to TRBJ2-1; TRBD1 matches 10 bases. The CDR3 totals 14 residues. CDR1 and CDR2 (germline): SGHNT, YENEEA. V dropped 5 bases and J dropped 6; count of bases not matched to a gene: 4. The CDR3 protein is CASSPRQGANEQFF. The CDR3 DNA reads TGTGCCAGCAGCCCCAGACAGGGGGCCAATGAGCAGTTCTTC.

In its sample, this clone was seen once. The chain is built from TRBV6-5 and TRBJ2-7; no clear D gene. The ends were cut back, 6 bases at V and 0 bases at J, with 12 bases in the middle. Germline CDR1 reads MNHEY; CDR2 reads SVGAGI. The CDR3 extends over 14 amino acids. The CDR3 loop reads CASSPSWNSYEQYF. CDR3 DNA: TGTGCCAGCAGCCCTTCCTGGAACTCCTACGAGCAGTACTTC.

This clone was recorded a few times. The chain is built from TRBV19 and TRBJ2-5; D is undetermined. V was pared by 7 bases and J by 5 bases, with 20 bases between. The CDR3 totals 15 residues. Germline values: CDR1 LNHDA, CDR2 SQIVND (reference sequence). CDR3 DNA: TGTGCCAGTATGGGCAGGAACCGTGGTGCGGAGACCCAGTACTTC. This codes for CASMGRNRGAETQYF. Drawing the rest from reference TRBV19 and TRBJ2-5, the complete variable domain is DGGITQSPKYLFRKEGQNVTLSCEQNLNHDAMYWYRQDPGQGLRLIYYSQIVNDFQKGDIAEGYSVSREKKESFPLTVTSAQKNPTAFYLCASMGRNRGAETQYFGPGTRLLVL.

The chain couples TRBV10-3 to TRBJ2-7, with 10 bases identical to TRBD2. V lost 4 bases to trimming and J lost 1 base; unmatched junction nucleotides: 10. This CDR3 spans 17 amino acids. The germline CDR1 and CDR2 sequences are ENHRY and SYGVKD. CDR3 bases: TGTGCCATCAGTGTCGGGGTAGCGGGAGGCCCTTCCTACGAGCAGTACTTC. Translated: CAISVGVAGGPSYEQYF.

The chain combines TRBV19 with TRBJ2-7; 7 bases are shared with TRBD2. The CDR3 totals 13 residues. The trim removed 9 bases at V and 1 base at J, leaving 6 bases unmatched. Germline CDR1 LNHDA, CDR2 SQIVND (reference sequence). The CDR3 region is CASAGASSYEQYF. The CDR3 DNA reads TGTGCCAGCGCGGGAGCGTCTTCCTACGAGCAGTACTTC.

This clone appeared once. V and J are TRBV28 and TRBJ2-5; D uncertain. The CDR3 has 12 residues. Germline values: CDR1 MDHEN, CDR2 SYDVKM. V was pared by 3 bases and J by 4 bases, with 6 bases between. CDR3 DNA sequence: TGTGCCAGCAGTTTGTATGGAGAGACCCAGTACTTC. It encodes CASSLYGETQYF.

This clone was counted a single time. This chain connects TRBV29-1 to TRBJ2-3; a weak D match, TRBD2 (6 bases). V lost 1 base and J lost 4, with 9 bases in between. The CDR3 extends over 13 amino acids. CDR1 is SQVTM and CDR2 is ANQGSEA in the germline V gene. CDR3 in amino acids: CSVEVGGSDTQYF. The CDR3 DNA follows: TGCAGCGTTGAAGTTGGGGGGTCAGATACGCAGTATTTT.

The V call is TRBV4-1, the J call TRBJ2-1; 13 bases are a match to TRBD2. The CDR3 has 20 residues. J lost 7 bases, V lost 3 bases, and 18 bases had no gene match. Looked up from germline, CDR1 is MGHRA and CDR2 is YSYEKL. CDR3 loop: CASSHPPKLAGGQFRNEQFF. The CDR3 DNA sequence: TGCGCCAGCAGCCACCCACCAAAACTAGCGGGGGGGCAATTTAGGAATGAGCAGTTCTTC.

By share, this clone counts as medium-sized. The rearrangement links TRBV4-1 to TRBJ1-5; weak D call: TRBD1 (6 bases). Germline CDR1 and CDR2: MGHRA and YSYEKL. The CDR3 runs to 18 residues. Deletions cut 0 bases from V and 1 base from J, with 16 bases between. CDR3 sequence reads: CASSQDFSGGSSNQPQHF. The CDR3 nucleotides read TGCGCCAGCAGCCAAGATTTTTCCGGGGGCTCCAGCAATCAGCCCCAGCATTTT.

The V gene is TRBV2, the J gene TRBJ2-3; 13 nucleotides match TRBD2. The V and J ends lost 5 bases and 8 bases, in that order; junction bases with no gene match: 13. This CDR3 contains 17 residues. CDR1 is SNHLY, CDR2 FYNNEI, per germline. Written as DNA, the CDR3 is TGTGCCAGCAGTCTTTACTATACTAGCGGGGGGGCGATTACGCAGTATTTT. This encodes CASSLYYTSGGAITQYF.

The rearrangement links TRBV5-1 to TRBJ2-3, with unresolved D. CDR1 is SGHRS and CDR2 is YFSETQ in the germline V gene. The CDR3 is 15 amino acids. The germline V and J ends were trimmed by 2 bases and 1 base, with 11 bases remaining between them. The CDR3, as DNA: TGCGCCAGCAGCTTACGCGGATTCCGCACAGATACGCAGTATTTT. Translation gives CASSLRGFRTDTQYF.

This clone was seen a handful of times. The chain carries TRBV18 and TRBJ1-3; no definite D call. This CDR3 is built from 12 residues. CDR1 is KGHSH, CDR2 LQKENI, per germline. Trimming cost V 6 bases and J 4 bases, with 7 bases left between them. The CDR3 reads CASSGAGNTIYF. As DNA, the CDR3 is TGTGCCAGCTCCGGCGCCGGAAACACCATATATTTT. The variable domain in full, completed from reference TRBV18 and TRBJ1-3, reads NAGVMQNPRHLVRRRGQEARLRCSPMKGHSHVYWYRQLPEEGLKFMVYLQKENIIDESGMPKERFSAEFPKEGPSILRIQQVVRGDSAAYFCASSGAGNTIYFGEGSWLTVV.

This clone came up a few times. The V and J genes are TRBV11-3 and TRBJ2-2; either TRBD1 or TRBD2 may fit D (7 bases each). CDR1 is SGHNT, CDR2 YENEEA, per germline. The CDR3 length is 13 residues. V lost 7 bases and J 4 bases, leaving 10 bases between the germline ends. CDR3 coding DNA: TGTGCCAGCACAGGGGGGGGCACCGGGGAGCTGTTTTTT. This encodes CASTGGGTGELFF.

This clone has only one observation. Other DNA variants within this sample encode the same CDR3. The chain is built from TRBV5-1 and TRBJ2-3; a weak D match, TRBD2 (6 bases). The CDR3 is 14 residues long. Looked up from germline, CDR1 is SGHRS and CDR2 is YFSETQ. V shed 0 bases and J shed 3 bases, with 8 bases lying between them. CDR3 protein: CASSLEGRTDTQYF. As DNA, the CDR3 is TGCGCCAGCAGCTTGGAGGGGAGGACAGATACGCAGTATTTT. Drawing the rest from reference TRBV5-1 and TRBJ2-3, the complete variable domain is KAGVTQTPRYLIKTRGQQVTLSCSPISGHRSVSWYQQTPGQGLQFLFEYFSETQRNKGNFPGRFSGRQFSNSRSEMNVSTLELGDSALYLCASSLEGRTDTQYFGPGTRLTVL.

The chain uses TRBV30 and TRBJ2-7; the match to TRBD2 covers 8 bases. CDR3 length: 15 amino acids. Germline V gives CDR1 GTSNPN, CDR2 SVGIG (reference sequence). V shed 0 bases and J 4 bases; nucleotides not matched to a gene: 8. CDR3 region: CAWSVREREWYEQYF. The CDR3 DNA is TGTGCCTGGAGTGTACGGGAGCGGGAGTGGTACGAGCAGTACTTC.

J is TRBJ1-1 and V is TRBV29-1; TRBD1 agrees at 8 bases. The CDR3 consists of 13 residues. V dropped 7 bases and J dropped 11; count of bases not matched to a gene: 15. The germline CDR1 and CDR2 sequences are SQVTM and ANQGSEA. This chain's CDR3 is CSGALDRASQAFF. The CDR3 coding sequence is TGCAGCGGTGCGCTGGACAGGGCTTCCCAGGCTTTCTTT.

This chain uses TRBV19 with TRBJ2-3; D may be TRBD2 (6 bases). In germline, CDR1 is LNHDA, CDR2 SQIVND (reference sequence). This CDR3 contains 15 residues. V lost 3 bases, J lost 4 bases, and 14 bases lay in between. Written as DNA, the CDR3 is TGTGCCAGTAGTATGCAGGCCGGGAGACCAGATACGCAGTATTTT. It yields the protein CASSMQAGRPDTQYF.

V usage is TRBV6-6 and J usage is TRBJ1-3, with a possible D match to TRBD1 (5 bases). This CDR3 comprises 13 residues. The germline V gene encodes CDR1 MNHNY and CDR2 SVGAGI (reference sequence). V lost 6 bases and J lost 2, with 8 bases in between. This chain's CDR3 is CASRTGAGNTIYF. The CDR3 DNA follows: TGTGCCAGCAGAACAGGTGCTGGAAACACCATATATTTT.

This rearrangement joins TRBV30 to TRBJ1-4; 8 bases are a match to TRBD1. The CDR3 contains 12 residues. Per the germline V gene, CDR1 is GTSNPN and CDR2 is SVGIG (reference sequence). J was trimmed by 6 bases and V by 3 bases; bases with no gene match: 0. The CDR3 nucleotides read TGTGCCTGGAGACAGGGGGATGAAAAACTGTTTTTT. It yields the protein CAWRQGDEKLFF.